These 18 T cell receptor beta chains were sequenced from one sample in a study of vaccination and CD4 T cells after COVID-19. These receptors' antigens are unknown. The Oncomine TCR Beta short-read assay was what sequenced the DNA obtained from cultured CD4+ T cells. Genomic DNA was extracted from cultured CD4+ T cells. From the PCR reads, TCRdb called clonotypes with MiXCR, one entry per CDR3 protein. The table lists approximately 10,000 distinct CDR3 sequences, about 40% of them singletons. Treatment here: approximately nine-day PBMC culture with coronavirus spike peptide pools or control peptides (ViraFEST assay). Unexposed donor CD4+ T cells predated the COVID-19 pandemic, collected 2011-2018. What was sequenced was CD4+ T cells from blood, cultured in vitro. The receptors were gathered from a human donor in good health.

The V call is TRBV7-3, the J call TRBJ2-6; maybe TRBD2 (5 bases). The CDR3 is made up of 11 amino acids. Deletions cut 6 bases from V and 12 bases from J, with 9 bases between. Per the germline V gene, CDR1 is SGHTA and CDR2 is FQGTGA. CDR3 nucleotides: TGTGCCAGCAGGTCCGAGGGCGTCCTGACTTTC. Its protein product is CASRSEGVLTF. The entire variable domain, with the rest obtained from reference TRBV7-3 and TRBJ2-6, is as follows: GAGVSQTPSNKVTEKGKYVELRCDPISGHTALYWYRQSLGQGPEFLIYFQGTGAADDSGLPNDRFFAVRPEGSVSTLKIQRTERGDSAVYLCASRSEGVLTFGAGSRLTVL.

With regard to this clonotype: The junction shows a germline mismatch at one end, possibly a read error. V and J are TRBV28 and TRBJ1-2; D call uncertain. Germline V gene data show CDR1 as MDHEN and CDR2 as SYDVKM. CDR3 length: 14 residues. CDR3 amino acids: CASNLPVANYGYTF. The DNA for the CDR3 is TGTGCCAGCAATTTACCGGTAGCTAACTATGGCTACACCTTC.

The chain links TRBV19 to TRBJ2-1; no reliable D call. The CDR3 has 13 amino acids. Germline loops: CDR1 LNHDA, CDR2 SQIVND (reference sequence). Between the trimmed V and J ends, which lost 2 bases and 3 bases, there was a span of 5 bases. The CDR3: CASSIQLYNEQFF. CDR3 sequence (DNA): TGTGCCAGTAGTATACAGCTCTACAATGAGCAGTTCTTC.

The J gene is TRBJ1-3, the V gene TRBV27; D gene ambiguous. In germline, CDR1 is MNHEY, CDR2 SMNVEV (reference sequence). CDR3 length: 13 residues. Trimming stripped 7 bases from V and 1 base from J, with 8 bases between. The CDR3 DNA follows: TGTGCCAGCAAACGTGGTTCTGGAAACACCATATATTTT. Encoded protein: CASKRGSGNTIYF.

This clonotype was found a few times. V gene TRBV25-1 combines with J gene TRBJ2-5; D gene unclear. The CDR3 sequence is 11 residues long. V gave up 4 bases and J gave up 5 bases, with 5 bases separating them. CDR1 and CDR2 (germline): MGHDK, SYGVNS. For the CDR3, the DNA is TGTGCCAGCAGTGGGGCGGAGACCCAGTACTTC. It translates to CASSGAETQYF.

The rearrangement links TRBV20-1 to TRBJ2-7; either TRBD1 or TRBD2 may supply D (5 bases each). Germline-derived CDR1 and CDR2 are DFQATT and SNEGSKA (reference sequence). V was pared by 6 bases and J by 0 bases, with 18 bases between. CDR3 size: 15 residues. The CDR3 loop is CSAALFGDHSYEQYF. CDR3 nucleotides: TGCAGTGCCGCCCTTTTCGGGGACCACTCCTACGAGCAGTACTTC.

V usage is TRBV19 and J usage is TRBJ2-7; TRBD1 might be the D (6 bases). From germline, CDR1 is LNHDA and CDR2 SQIVND (reference sequence). This CDR3 is built from 13 residues. Trimming took 4 bases from V and 8 from J, leaving 15 bases between them. CDR3 protein: CASSTSTGNKQYF. Here the CDR3 DNA reads TGTGCCAGTAGTACCTCAACAGGGAACAAGCAGTACTTC. Based on the CDR3 plus reference TRBV19 and TRBJ2-7, the full variable domain is DGGITQSPKYLFRKEGQNVTLSCEQNLNHDAMYWYRQDPGQGLRLIYYSQIVNDFQKGDIAEGYSVSREKKESFPLTVTSAQKNPTAFYLCASSTSTGNKQYFGPGTRLTVT.

This chain links TRBV5-4 with TRBJ2-2, with D uncertain. Germline assignment: CDR1 SGHNT and CDR2 YYREEE (reference sequence). Trimming took 3 bases from V and 2 from J, leaving 5 bases between them. This CDR3 has 13 residues. This CDR3 reads CASSYRNTGELFF. Here the CDR3 DNA reads TGTGCCAGCAGCTATCGTAACACCGGGGAGCTGTTTTTT.

The genes are TRBV27 and TRBJ1-4; maybe TRBD1 (5 bases). The CDR3 is 14 amino acids. Germline V gives CDR1 MNHEY, CDR2 SMNVEV (reference sequence). V lost 6 bases to trimming and J lost 11 bases, with 19 bases between them. The CDR3 nucleotides read TGTGCCAGCAGGGGGACGGCTGGGAGTGCCAAACTGTTTTTT. Amino acid sequence: CASRGTAGSAKLFF.

The V call is TRBV7-2, the J call TRBJ2-1; 9 bases map to TRBD2. With V trimmed by 7 bases and J by 8 bases, 15 bases remained unmatched. CDR1 and CDR2 (germline): SGHTA, FQGNSA. CDR3 size: 16 residues. This CDR3 is CASTFPRGRAIHEQFF. In DNA, the CDR3 is TGTGCCAGCACCTTCCCCCGCGGGAGGGCAATCCATGAGCAGTTCTTC.

This rearrangement joins TRBV28 to TRBJ1-2; tentatively, D is TRBD1 (5 bases). The length of the CDR3 is 12 residues. Trimming took off 4 bases at V and 2 bases at J, with 5 bases between the two ends. Germline V gene sequence: CDR1 MDHEN, CDR2 SYDVKM. In DNA, the CDR3 is TGTGCCAGCAGTTACAGGAACTATGGCTACACCTTC. Translated, it gives CASSYRNYGYTF.

The chain has TRBV19 and TRBJ2-7; no firm D call. Germline lookup yields CDR1 LNHDA and CDR2 SQIVND (reference sequence). Trimming shortened V by 1 base and J by 1 base, and 5 bases separated the two germline ends. The length of the CDR3 is 13 residues. DNA of the CDR3: TGTGCCAGTAGTATAGGTCCTTCCTACGAGCAGTACTTC. Its translation: CASSIGPSYEQYF.

The J gene is TRBJ2-2, the V gene TRBV7-2; 7 bases match TRBD1. The CDR3 runs to 15 residues. Germline V lookup: CDR1 SGHTA, CDR2 FQGNSA. V trimming: 5 bases; J trimming: 3 bases; junction bases outside the gene matches: 6. The DNA of the CDR3 is TGTGCCAGCAGCCGAGACAGGGTAGACACCGGGGAGCTGTTTTTT. Translated: CASSRDRVDTGELFF.

The chain has TRBV6-2 or TRBV6-3 and TRBJ2-5, with D possibly matching TRBD2 (6 bases). The CDR3 sequence is 14 residues long. Germline V gene lookup returns CDR1 MNHEY and CDR2 SVGEGT. The ends were cut back, 5 bases at V and 7 bases at J, with 17 bases in the middle. Written as DNA, the CDR3 is TGTGCCAGCAGTGTACTTGGGGAGGCCGGGACCCAGTACTTC. Its translation: CASSVLGEAGTQYF.

This chain joins TRBV28 and TRBJ1-2, with 7 bases aligning to TRBD1. The CDR3 is 17 amino acids. Germline-derived CDR1 and CDR2 are MDHEN and SYDVKM. The junction had 12 bases not matched to a gene; V was cut back by 5 bases and J by 0 bases. The chain's CDR3 is CASSGSGTETANYGYTF. The CDR3 nucleotides read TGTGCCAGCAGTGGATCCGGGACAGAGACCGCTAACTATGGCTACACCTTC.

This clonotype was found a few times. CDR3 sequence (DNA): TGTGCCAGCAAGGGGGAGATCAATTCACCCCTCCACTTT. Protein: CASKGEINSPLHF. V is TRBV6-1 and J is TRBJ1-6; tentatively, D is TRBD1 (6 bases). The V end was cut by 7 bases, the J end by 7 bases, with 11 bases between. The germline V gene encodes CDR1 MNHNS and CDR2 SASEGT. This CDR3 spans 13 amino acids.

This clonotype appeared a few times. J is TRBJ2-3 and V is TRBV6-2 or TRBV6-3; 15 bases map to TRBD2. V gave up 5 bases and J gave up 9 bases; unmatched junction bases: 9. Germline-derived CDR1 and CDR2 are MNHEY and SVGEGT. The CDR3 is made up of 16 amino acids. The chain's CDR3 is CASSPPGLAGGRTQYF. The CDR3, as DNA: TGTGCCAGCAGTCCCCCAGGACTAGCGGGAGGGCGCACGCAGTATTTT.

This rearrangement joins TRBV6-1 to TRBJ1-6, with 7 bases identical to TRBD1. The ends lost 4 bases at V and 5 bases at J; junction bases unmatched: 5. The length of the CDR3 is 15 residues. In germline, CDR1 is MNHNS, CDR2 SASEGT. CDR3 protein: CASSGEGTDNSPLHF. The CDR3 DNA is TGTGCCAGCAGTGGGGAGGGGACAGATAATTCACCCCTCCACTTT.